A single sample is the source of the 22 T cell receptor beta chains below, sequenced in a study of blood T cell repertoires in COVID-19. Sequenced by immunoSEQ multiplex PCR; TCRdb stores in-frame clones only, minus some. The sample consists of hundreds of thousands of clones, around 90% of them appearing once. Source material: PBMCs or T cells enriched from blood (not recorded which). The receptors were sampled from a woman between 35 and 50 years old with acute COVID-19.

Concerning this clone itself: Its ends do not fully match the called genes, so a read error is possible. The rearrangement joins TRBV27 to TRBJ1-5, with D uncertain. Per germline, CDR1 MNHEY and CDR2 SMNVEV (reference sequence). The CDR3 has 14 amino acids. CDR3 region: CASSLVAGKQPQHF. For the CDR3, the DNA is TGTGCTAGCAGTTTGGTGGCGGGAAAACAGCCCCAGCATTTT.

The V call is TRBV2, the J call TRBJ1-2, with D unclear. The CDR3 is made up of 13 amino acids. Trimming left V 0 bases short and J 6 bases short, with 8 bases between. Germline V gene data show CDR1 as SNHLY and CDR2 as FYNNEI. Here the CDR3 reads CASSEAIEDGYTF. In nucleotides, the CDR3 is TGTGCCAGCAGTGAAGCAATCGAGGATGGCTACACCTTC.

The chain uses TRBV29-1 and TRBJ1-2; D is uncertain. The V gene's germline CDR1 is SQVTM and CDR2 ANQGSEA. This CDR3 is built from 13 residues. V lost 3 bases and J lost 6, with 14 bases in between. The CDR3 DNA reads as TGCAGCGTTGAGGGCAGGAAAGCAGATGGCTACACCTTC. Encoded protein: CSVEGRKADGYTF. The entire variable domain, with the rest obtained from reference TRBV29-1 and TRBJ1-2, is as follows: SAVISQKPSRDICQRGTSLTIQCQVDSQVTMMFWYRQQPGQSLTLIATANQGSEATYESGFVIDKFPISRPNLTFSTLTVSNMSPEDSSIYLCSVEGRKADGYTFGSGTRLTVV.

The J gene is TRBJ2-3, the V gene TRBV18; 10 nucleotides agree with TRBD2. In germline, CDR1 is KGHSH, CDR2 LQKENI. This CDR3 spans 15 amino acids. Germline trimming cut 2 bases from V and 7 bases from J; bases unmatched to any gene: 6. The CDR3 reads CASSPASGGANTQYF. As DNA, the CDR3 is TGTGCCAGCTCACCAGCCAGCGGGGGGGCAAATACGCAGTATTTT. Together with reference TRBV18 and TRBJ2-3, the CDR3 gives the full variable domain: NAGVMQNPRHLVRRRGQEARLRCSPMKGHSHVYWYRQLPEEGLKFMVYLQKENIIDESGMPKERFSAEFPKEGPSILRIQQVVRGDSAAYFCASSPASGGANTQYFGPGTRLTVL.

V is TRBV7-9 and J is TRBJ1-2, with unresolved D. CDR1 and CDR2 from the germline V gene are SEHNR and FQNEAQ (reference sequence). Trimming removed 1 base at V and 6 bases at J, with 15 bases between. The CDR3 is 15 residues long. The CDR3 here is CASSLVPAGGDGYTF. CDR3 bases: TGTGCCAGCAGCTTAGTCCCGGCAGGTGGCGATGGCTACACCTTC.

V usage is TRBV19 and J usage is TRBJ1-1; weak D call: TRBD1 (5 bases). CDR1 and CDR2 (germline): LNHDA, SQIVND (reference sequence). The V end lost 3 bases, the J end lost 5 bases, and 16 bases lay between the germline ends. CDR3 length equals 15 residues. DNA for the CDR3: TGTGCCAGTAGTATCCCAGGGTTGAAGGGGACTGAAGCTTTCTTT. It codes for CASSIPGLKGTEAFF.

The chain uses TRBV7-8 and TRBJ2-2; D may be TRBD2 (6 bases). V lost 4 bases, J lost 1 base, and 10 bases lay in between. Per germline, CDR1 SGHVS and CDR2 FQNEAQ. The CDR3 covers 15 residues. This CDR3 is CASSSGTLNTGELFF. As DNA, the CDR3 is TGTGCCAGCAGCTCCGGGACTTTGAACACCGGGGAGCTGTTTTTT.

V usage is TRBV6-5 and J usage is TRBJ1-4, with TRBD1 matching 8 bases. The V gene's germline CDR1 is MNHEY and CDR2 SVGAGI. J was trimmed by 7 bases and V by 6 bases; bases with no gene match: 10. The CDR3 has 15 residues. As DNA, the CDR3 is TGTGCCAGCAGCAGAACAGGGGGAGGCGGTGAAAAACTGTTTTTT. Translation: CASSRTGGGGEKLFF.

This sequence joins TRBV19 and TRBJ1-4; tentatively, D is TRBD1 (5 bases). The CDR3 is made up of 15 amino acids. V was clipped by 5 bases and J by 1 base, with 11 bases between them. Germline lookup yields CDR1 LNHDA and CDR2 SQIVND (reference sequence). In nucleotides, the CDR3 is TGTGCCAGTAGTGCCCACAGGTTAACTAATGAAAAACTGTTTTTT. It codes for CASSAHRLTNEKLFF.

In DNA form, the CDR3 reads TGTGCCAGCAGTTACTCCTGGACAGCCCCTGGGGAGCAGTACTTC. This gives the protein CASSYSWTAPGEQYF. This chain joins TRBV6-6 and TRBJ2-7; TRBD1 might be the D (6 bases). Germline V gene lookup returns CDR1 MNHNY and CDR2 SVGAGI (reference sequence). The CDR3 covers 15 residues. V shed 0 bases and J shed 7 bases, with 16 bases lying between them.

The V and J genes are TRBV5-4 and TRBJ2-2; 7 bases match TRBD2. Per the germline V gene, CDR1 is SGHNT and CDR2 is YYREEE (reference sequence). The CDR3 has 16 amino acids. The ends lost 4 bases at V and 0 bases at J; junction bases unmatched: 6. The CDR3 nucleotides read TGTGCCAGCAGCGCTAGCGGTCCTGCGAACACCGGGGAGCTGTTTTTT. Translated: CASSASGPANTGELFF.

The CDR3 loop is CASRSGTATGELFF. CDR3 bases: TGTGCCAGTCGATCCGGGACAGCAACCGGGGAGCTGTTTTTT. The chain recombines TRBV2 with TRBJ2-2, with 7 bases lining up with TRBD1. The CDR3 is made up of 14 amino acids. Losses at the gene ends were 9 bases for V and 5 bases for J; bases not matched to a gene: 9. Germline V CDR1 and CDR2: SNHLY, FYNNEI.

CDR3 amino acids: CATYDPMDSANTGELFF. The DNA for the CDR3 is TGTGCCACCTACGATCCCATGGACAGCGCGAACACCGGGGAGCTGTTTTTT. The V call is TRBV24-1, the J call TRBJ2-2; a weak D match, TRBD1 (6 bases). Looked up from germline, CDR1 is KGHDR and CDR2 is SFDVKD. Deletions cut 9 bases from V and 0 bases from J, with 19 bases between. The CDR3 runs 17 residues.

Remarks on this clone: Additional DNA sequences in this sample encode the identical CDR3. The chain couples TRBV6-5 to TRBJ2-5; maybe TRBD2 (6 bases). Trimming shortened V by 5 bases and J by 5 bases, and 6 bases separated the two germline ends. This CDR3 region has 11 residues. The germline CDR1 and CDR2 sequences are MNHEY and SVGAGI. Here the CDR3 DNA reads TGTGCCAGCAGTAGCGGGGAGACCCAGTACTTC. It yields the protein CASSSGETQYF.

This chain connects TRBV20-1 to TRBJ2-3, with 15 bases lining up with TRBD2. CDR1 and CDR2 from the germline V gene are DFQATT and SNEGSKA (reference sequence). V shed 3 bases and J 1 base; nucleotides not matched to a gene: 11. This CDR3 has 19 residues. The CDR3 protein is CSASGGTSGGNGGTDTQYF. CDR3 in DNA: TGCAGTGCTAGTGGCGGGACTAGCGGGGGGAATGGGGGCACAGATACGCAGTATTTT.

The chain recombines TRBV5-8 with TRBJ1-6; no clear D. Germline CDR1 SGHTS, CDR2 YDEGEE. V was clipped by 0 bases and J by 1 base, with 17 bases between them. The CDR3 loop spans 19 amino acids. The CDR3 nucleotides read TGTGCCAGCAGCTTGGTGCGCGGTAACGCTCCATCCTATAATTCACCCCTCCACTTT. Translated: CASSLVRGNAPSYNSPLHF.

V is TRBV9 and J is TRBJ2-1; TRBD2 matches at 10 bases. V trimming: 0 bases; J trimming: 2 bases; junction bases outside the gene matches: 5. Germline V gene sequence: CDR1 SGDLS, CDR2 YYNGEE. The CDR3 totals 17 residues. CDR3 sequence: CASSVASGGDPYNEQFF. CDR3 bases: TGTGCCAGCAGCGTAGCAAGCGGGGGGGATCCCTACAATGAGCAGTTCTTC.

The V call is TRBV6-5, the J call TRBJ1-5; 9 nucleotides agree with TRBD1. Trimming took 6 bases from V and 3 from J; bases not matched to a gene: 3. The CDR3 contains 14 residues. Germline V gives CDR1 MNHEY, CDR2 SVGAGI. CDR3 region: CASSRQGVNQPQHF. DNA for the CDR3: TGTGCCAGCAGCCGACAGGGGGTCAATCAGCCCCAGCATTTT.

This rearrangement joins TRBV5-1 to TRBJ2-1; the D gene is possibly TRBD2 (6 bases). The CDR3 covers 15 residues. Trimming pared 6 bases from V and 4 bases from J, leaving 17 bases between. Per germline, CDR1 SGHRS and CDR2 YFSETQ. Here the CDR3 reads CASIDLRGSYNEQFF. For the CDR3, the DNA is TGCGCCAGCATCGATCTCCGGGGGTCTTACAATGAGCAGTTCTTC.

This clone is a singleton in its sample. This chain joins TRBV5-4 and TRBJ2-7, with 7 positions matching TRBD2. After removal of 4 bases from V and 4 bases from J, the junction contained 8 bases not matched to a gene. Germline V gives CDR1 SGHNT, CDR2 YYREEE (reference sequence). The CDR3 is 14 amino acids. The CDR3 loop reads CASSAKGEGYEQYF. The CDR3 bases are TGTGCCAGCAGCGCAAAAGGGGAGGGGTACGAGCAGTACTTC.

The gene calls are TRBV11-3 and TRBJ2-7; 9 nucleotides line up with TRBD1. Per germline, CDR1 SGHNT and CDR2 YENEEA. V shed 8 bases, J shed 12 bases, and the junction held 14 bases outside the gene matches. This CDR3 has 13 amino acids. CDR3 region: CASQWTGASEMYF. CDR3 bases: TGTGCCAGCCAGTGGACAGGGGCCTCGGAGATGTACTTC. The full variable domain, in which reference TRBV11-3 and TRBJ2-7 provide the parts outside the CDR3, is EAGVVQSPRYKIIEKKQPVAFWCNPISGHNTLYWYLQNLGQGPELLIRYENEEAVDDSQLPKDRFSAERLKGVDSTLKIQPAELGDSAVYLCASQWTGASEMYFGPGTRLTVT.

The chain uses TRBV7-9 and TRBJ2-7; 7 positions agree with TRBD1. Germline V gene lookup returns CDR1 SEHNR and CDR2 FQNEAQ (reference sequence). V lost 5 bases and J lost 0; bases outside the gene matches: 10. The length of the CDR3 is 16 residues. The CDR3 nucleotides read TGTGCCAGCAGCCCCCGGGACAGAATTTCCTCCTACGAGCAGTACTTC. Translated: CASSPRDRISSYEQYF.